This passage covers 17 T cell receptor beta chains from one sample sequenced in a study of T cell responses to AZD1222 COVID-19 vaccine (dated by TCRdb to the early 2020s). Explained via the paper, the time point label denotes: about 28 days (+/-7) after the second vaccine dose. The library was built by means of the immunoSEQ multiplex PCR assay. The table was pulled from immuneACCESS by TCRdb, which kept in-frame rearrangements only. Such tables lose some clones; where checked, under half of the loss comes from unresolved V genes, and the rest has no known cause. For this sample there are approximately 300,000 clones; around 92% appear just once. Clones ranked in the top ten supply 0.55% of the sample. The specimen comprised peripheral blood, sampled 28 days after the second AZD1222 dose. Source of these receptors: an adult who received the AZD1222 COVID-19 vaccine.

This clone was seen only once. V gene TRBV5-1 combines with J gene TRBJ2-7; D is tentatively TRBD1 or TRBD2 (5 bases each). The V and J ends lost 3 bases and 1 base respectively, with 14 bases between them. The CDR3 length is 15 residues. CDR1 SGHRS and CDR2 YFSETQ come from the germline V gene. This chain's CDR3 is CASSSGPQLSYEQYF. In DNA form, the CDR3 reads TGCGCCAGCAGCTCGGGGCCACAACTATCCTACGAGCAGTACTTC.

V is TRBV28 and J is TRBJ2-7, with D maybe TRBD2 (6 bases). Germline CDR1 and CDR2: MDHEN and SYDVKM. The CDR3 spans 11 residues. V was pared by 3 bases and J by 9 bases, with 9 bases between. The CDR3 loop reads CASSFRGMQYF. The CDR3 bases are TGTGCCAGCAGTTTTCGCGGGATGCAGTACTTC.

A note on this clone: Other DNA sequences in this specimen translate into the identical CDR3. CDR3 DNA sequence: TGCGCCAGCAGCTTAAACGGTTACAATGAGCAGTTCTTC. Translation: CASSLNGYNEQFF. V gene TRBV5-1 combines with J gene TRBJ2-1; no clear D gene. CDR3 length equals 13 residues. Germline V gene lookup returns CDR1 SGHRS and CDR2 YFSETQ. The ends were cut back, 2 bases at V and 4 bases at J, with 7 bases in the middle.

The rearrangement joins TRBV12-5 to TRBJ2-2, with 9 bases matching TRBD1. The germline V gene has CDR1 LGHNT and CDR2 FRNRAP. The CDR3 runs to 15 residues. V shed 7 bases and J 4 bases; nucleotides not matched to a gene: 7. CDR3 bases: TGTGCTAGTGCCCGGGGACAGGGCCTCACCGGGGAGCTGTTTTTT. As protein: CASARGQGLTGELFF. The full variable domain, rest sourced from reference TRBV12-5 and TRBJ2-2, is DARVTQTPRHKVTEMGQEVTMRCQPILGHNTVFWYRQTMMQGLELLAYFRNRAPLDDSGMPKDRFSAEMPDATLATLKIQPSEPRDSAVYFCASARGQGLTGELFFGEGSRLTVL.

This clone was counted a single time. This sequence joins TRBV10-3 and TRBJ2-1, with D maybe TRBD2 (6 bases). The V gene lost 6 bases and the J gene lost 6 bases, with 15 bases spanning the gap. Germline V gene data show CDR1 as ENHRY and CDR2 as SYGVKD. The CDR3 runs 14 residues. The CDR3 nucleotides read TGTGCCATCAGCCCTCCGGGACTTGGCAATGAGCAGTTCTTC. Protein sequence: CAISPPGLGNEQFF.

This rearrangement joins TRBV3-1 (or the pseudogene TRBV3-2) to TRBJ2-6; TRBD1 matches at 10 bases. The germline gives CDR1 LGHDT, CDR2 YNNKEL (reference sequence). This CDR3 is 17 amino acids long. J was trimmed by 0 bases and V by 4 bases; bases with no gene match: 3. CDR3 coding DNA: TGTGCCAGCAGCCGTGGGACAGGGGTCTCTGGGGCCAACGTCCTGACTTTC. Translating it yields CASSRGTGVSGANVLTF.

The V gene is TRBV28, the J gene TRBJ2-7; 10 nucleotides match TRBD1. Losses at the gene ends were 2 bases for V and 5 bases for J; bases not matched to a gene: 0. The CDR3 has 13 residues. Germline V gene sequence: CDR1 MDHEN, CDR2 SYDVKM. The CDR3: CASSLGTGDEQYF. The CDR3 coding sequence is TGTGCCAGCAGTTTAGGGACAGGGGACGAGCAGTACTTC.

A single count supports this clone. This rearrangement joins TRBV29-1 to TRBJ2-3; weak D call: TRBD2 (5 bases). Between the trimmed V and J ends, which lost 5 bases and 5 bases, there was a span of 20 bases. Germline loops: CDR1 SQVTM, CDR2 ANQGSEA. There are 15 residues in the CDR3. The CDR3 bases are TGCAGCGTTCGTCGGGGATCTCTCCGTTTAGATACGCAGTATTTT. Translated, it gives CSVRRGSLRLDTQYF.

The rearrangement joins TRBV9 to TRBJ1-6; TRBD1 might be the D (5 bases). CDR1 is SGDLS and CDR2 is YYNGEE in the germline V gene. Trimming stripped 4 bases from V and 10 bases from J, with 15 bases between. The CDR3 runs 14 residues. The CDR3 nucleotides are TGTGCCAGCAGCCAGCGTAGGGGAGGGTCACCCCTCCACTTT. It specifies CASSQRRGGSPLHF.

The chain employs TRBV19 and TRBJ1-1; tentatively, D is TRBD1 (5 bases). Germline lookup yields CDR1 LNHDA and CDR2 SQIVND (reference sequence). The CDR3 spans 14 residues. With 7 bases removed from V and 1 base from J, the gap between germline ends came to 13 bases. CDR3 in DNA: TGTGCCAGTATCCCCCGGGGGGGGAACACTGAAGCTTTCTTT. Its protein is CASIPRGGNTEAFF. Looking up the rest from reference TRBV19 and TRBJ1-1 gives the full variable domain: DGGITQSPKYLFRKEGQNVTLSCEQNLNHDAMYWYRQDPGQGLRLIYYSQIVNDFQKGDIAEGYSVSREKKESFPLTVTSAQKNPTAFYLCASIPRGGNTEAFFGQGTRLTVV.

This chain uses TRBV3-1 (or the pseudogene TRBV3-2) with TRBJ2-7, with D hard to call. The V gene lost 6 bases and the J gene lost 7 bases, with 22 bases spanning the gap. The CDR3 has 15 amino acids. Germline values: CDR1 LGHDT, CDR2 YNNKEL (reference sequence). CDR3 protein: CASSPSSGPTAEQYF. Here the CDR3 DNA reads TGTGCCAGCAGTCCCTCATCAGGACCGACGGCAGAGCAGTACTTC.

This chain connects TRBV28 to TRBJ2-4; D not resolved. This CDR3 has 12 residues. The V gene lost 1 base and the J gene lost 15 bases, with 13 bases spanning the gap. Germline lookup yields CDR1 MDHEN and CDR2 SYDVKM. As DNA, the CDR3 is TGTGCCAGCAGTTTATCCAGGCGATTGTTGTACTTC. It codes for CASSLSRRLLYF.

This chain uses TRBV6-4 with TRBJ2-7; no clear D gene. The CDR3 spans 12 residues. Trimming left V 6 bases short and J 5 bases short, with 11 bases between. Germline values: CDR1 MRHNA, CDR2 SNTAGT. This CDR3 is CASRDRHDEQYF. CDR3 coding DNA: TGTGCCAGCAGGGACCGGCACGACGAGCAGTACTTC.

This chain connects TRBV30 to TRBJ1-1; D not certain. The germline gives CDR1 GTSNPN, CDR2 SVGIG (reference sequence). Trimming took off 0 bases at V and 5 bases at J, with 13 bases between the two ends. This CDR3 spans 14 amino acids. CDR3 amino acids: CAWSVGQRRTEAFF. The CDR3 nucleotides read TGTGCCTGGAGTGTCGGGCAGAGAAGGACTGAAGCTTTCTTT.

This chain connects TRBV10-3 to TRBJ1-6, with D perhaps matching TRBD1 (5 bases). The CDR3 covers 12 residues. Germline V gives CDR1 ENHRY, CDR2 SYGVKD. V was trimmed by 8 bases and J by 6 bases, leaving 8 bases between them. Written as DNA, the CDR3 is TGTGCCATCCGGGACCCTAATTCACCCCTCCACTTT. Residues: CAIRDPNSPLHF.

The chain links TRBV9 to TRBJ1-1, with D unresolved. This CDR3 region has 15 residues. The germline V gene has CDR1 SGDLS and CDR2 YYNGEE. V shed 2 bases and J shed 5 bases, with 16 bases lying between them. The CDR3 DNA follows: TGTGCCAGCAGCGTCGGAGTTGGGCCGGGGACTGAAGCTTTCTTT. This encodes CASSVGVGPGTEAFF.

CDR3 residues: CASSYSGETLVWDEQFF. CDR3 nucleotide sequence: TGTGCCAGCAGTTACTCGGGGGAGACTTTAGTTTGGGATGAGCAGTTCTTC. The rearrangement joins TRBV6-2 or TRBV6-3 to TRBJ2-1, with D perhaps given as TRBD1 or TRBD2 (5 bases each). The CDR3 has 17 amino acids. Germline V gives CDR1 MNHEY, CDR2 SVGEGT. Trimming took 0 bases from V and 8 from J, leaving 20 bases between them.